This T cell receptor (beta chain) emerged from a study of blood T cells in healthy people across ages. Points from the study as a whole: Long-lived donors carried more naive CD4+ cells and greater diversity than aged donors.

As regards this clonotype: What it binds is not known.

A second PCR of 7 to 11 cycles used a sample-barcoded 5' primer and a J-beta primer mix. Every molecule of cDNA carried a tag from a template-switch adaptor with 12 random nucleotides. MiXCR was run by TCRdb on the 5' RACE reads, yielding one entry per CDR3 protein. The sample records about 1,500,000 distinct CDR3 sequences, 28% being singletons. They isolated at least 6.5 million PBMCs from each sample. The CDR3 totals 17 residues. V lost 2 bases to trimming and J lost 13 bases; unmatched junction nucleotides: 20. Germline CDR1 and CDR2: LGHNA and YNFKEQ. This receptor was taken from a woman in her thirties in good health. The sequenced sample was blood. V usage is TRBV4-2 and J usage is TRBJ2-4; 7 nucleotides agree with TRBD1. DNA for the CDR3: TGTGCCAGCAGCCAACGGACGAGACAGGGAGCACCGGAGGAGCAGTACTTC. This encodes CASSQRTRQGAPEEQYF.